One sample yielded the 12 T cell receptor beta chains listed below, sequenced in a study of human T cells and chemical hapten exposure. Time point reported: patch test 2, 6 weeks after DPC sensitization. Treatment of the sample: therapeutic diphenylcyclopropenone sensitization with weekly scalp DPC. TCRdb re-derived calls from the RACE reads in MiXCR, one entry per CDR3 protein. The repertoire includes approximately 85,000 distinct CDR3 sequences, roughly 10% of them detected once, and roughly 2.5% sits in the top ten. The specimen was whole blood, collected in connection with sensitization to the hapten diphenylcyclopropenone (DPC). Receptor source: a woman in her thirties with alopecia areata. Some clones in this sample may be carry-over from other donors' samples.

Ten or more counts support this clonotype. V and J are TRBV11-2 and TRBJ2-3, with D hard to call. The CDR3 covers 12 residues. The V gene's germline CDR1 is SGHAT and CDR2 FQNNGV. Trimming left V 0 bases short and J 6 bases short, with 4 bases between. CDR3 sequence: CASSLDRDTQYF. The CDR3 bases are TGTGCCAGCAGCTTAGATCGCGATACGCAGTATTTT. The entire variable domain, with the rest obtained from reference TRBV11-2 and TRBJ2-3, is as follows: EAGVAQSPRYKIIEKRQSVAFWCNPISGHATLYWYQQILGQGPKLLIQFQNNGVVDDSQLPKDRFSAERLKGVDSTLKIQPAKLEDSAVYLCASSLDRDTQYFGPGTRLTVL.

This clonotype was observed at least ten times. This chain joins TRBV7-3 and TRBJ1-2, with D perhaps TRBD1 (5 bases). Trimming removed 5 bases at V and 2 bases at J, with 15 bases between. This CDR3 region has 15 residues. Germline CDR1 is SGHTA and CDR2 is FQGTGA. The CDR3: CASSPTGDRNYGYTF. In DNA, the CDR3 is TGTGCCAGCAGCCCGACCGGGGACCGCAACTATGGCTACACCTTC.

This chain links TRBV6-6 with TRBJ1-2, with D maybe TRBD1 (5 bases). The CDR3 has 12 residues. V was shortened by 8 bases and J by 8 bases, with 15 bases between the two germline ends. Germline CDR1 MNHNY, CDR2 SVGAGI (reference sequence). CDR3 residues: CASGAAGGGYTF. CDR3 bases: TGTGCCAGCGGGGCAGCCGGCGGAGGCTACACCTTC.

The rearrangement joins TRBV3-1 to TRBJ2-2; D is possibly TRBD1 (5 bases). The CDR3 is made up of 16 amino acids. The germline V gene encodes CDR1 LGHDT and CDR2 YNNKEL (reference sequence). Between the trimmed V and J ends, which lost 6 bases and 5 bases, there was a span of 19 bases. CDR3 sequence (DNA): TGTGCCAGCAGAAAACAAGGGGTCGTGGGGACCGGGGAGCTGTTTTTT. Translated: CASRKQGVVGTGELFF.

This clonotype was seen at least ten times. This chain connects TRBV7-8 to TRBJ2-1, with a tentative D call TRBD2 (7 bases). The CDR3 runs 15 residues. CDR1 SGHVS and CDR2 FQNEAQ come from the germline V gene. V shed 2 bases and J shed 2 bases, with 10 bases lying between them. The CDR3 coding sequence is TGTGCCAGCAGCTTATTGGGGGGGCCCTACAATGAGCAGTTCTTC. Protein: CASSLLGGPYNEQFF.

The V gene is TRBV14, the J gene TRBJ1-1; D gene ambiguous. Trimming took 5 bases from V and 8 from J, leaving 15 bases between them. Germline V gene sequence: CDR1 SGHDN, CDR2 FVKESK. The CDR3 is 13 residues long. The CDR3 coding sequence is TGTGCCAGCAGCATTGTAAGAGGAGTAGAAGCTTTCTTT. This gives the protein CASSIVRGVEAFF.

This clonotype appeared a few times. The J gene is TRBJ1-1, the V gene TRBV7-2; the match to TRBD1 covers 10 bases. Germline V CDR1 and CDR2: SGHTA, FQGNSA. CDR3 length: 15 amino acids. Trimming took 1 base from V and 6 from J; bases not matched to a gene: 5. The CDR3 reads CASSLGQGAVAEAFF. The CDR3 DNA sequence: TGTGCCAGCAGCTTAGGACAGGGGGCAGTAGCTGAAGCTTTCTTT.

This clonotype has ten or more counts. The chain has TRBV7-2 and TRBJ2-7; 7 bases match TRBD2. The junction had 3 bases not matched to a gene; V was cut back by 1 base and J by 3 bases. This CDR3 is 14 amino acids long. Germline loops: CDR1 SGHTA, CDR2 FQGNSA. The CDR3 sequence is CASSLGGSDYEQYF. The CDR3 nucleotides are TGTGCCAGCAGCTTAGGCGGGAGCGACTACGAGCAGTACTTC.

This clonotype occurred many times. The chain has TRBV12-3 or TRBV12-4 and TRBJ1-1, with 8 bases that match TRBD1. J gave up 4 bases and V 5 bases, and 12 bases lay outside the gene matches. CDR3 length equals 16 residues. The CDR3 DNA is TGTGCCAGCAGTCCCATGTTAGGACAGGGTGGCACTGAAGCTTTCTTT. Residues: CASSPMLGQGGTEAFF.

This chain links TRBV12-3 or TRBV12-4 with TRBJ2-4; D possibly corresponds to TRBD1 (6 bases). The CDR3 consists of 18 residues. Trimming took 1 base from V and 0 from J, leaving 16 bases between them. The CDR3 spells CASSLVFRGGIAKNIQYF. The CDR3 coding sequence is TGTGCCAGCAGTTTAGTTTTCAGGGGCGGTATAGCCAAAAACATTCAGTACTTC.

The gene calls are TRBV27 and TRBJ1-1; weak D call: TRBD1 (6 bases). This CDR3 has 14 residues. Germline lookup yields CDR1 MNHEY and CDR2 SMNVEV (reference sequence). V lost 6 bases and J lost 2, with 13 bases in between. The CDR3 region is CASRLTGSNTEAFF. CDR3 bases: TGTGCCAGCAGGTTAACAGGGTCTAACACTGAAGCTTTCTTT.

This sequence joins TRBV1 and TRBJ1-3. TRBV1 is termed a pseudogene. CDR3 size: 14 residues. CDR3 residues: CISSQGPSGNTIYF. CDR3 nucleotide sequence: TGCATCAGCAGCCAGGGCCCGTCTGGAAACACCATATATTTT.